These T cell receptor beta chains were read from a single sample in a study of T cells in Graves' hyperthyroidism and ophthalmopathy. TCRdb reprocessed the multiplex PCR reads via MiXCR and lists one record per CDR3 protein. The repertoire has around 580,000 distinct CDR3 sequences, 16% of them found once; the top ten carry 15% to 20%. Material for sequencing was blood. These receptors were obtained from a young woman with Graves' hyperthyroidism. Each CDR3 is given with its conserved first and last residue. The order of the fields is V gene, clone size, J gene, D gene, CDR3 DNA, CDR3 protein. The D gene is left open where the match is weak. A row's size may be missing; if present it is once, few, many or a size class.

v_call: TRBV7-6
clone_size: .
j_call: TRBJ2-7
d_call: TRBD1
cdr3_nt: TGTGCCAGCAGCTTAGGGACAGGGGGCCTCGAGCAGCACTTC
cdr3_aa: CASSLGTGGLEQHF

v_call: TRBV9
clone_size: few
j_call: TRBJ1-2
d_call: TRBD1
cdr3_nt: TGTGCCAGCAGCCCCCGGGACAGGGGAATCTATGGCTACACCTTC
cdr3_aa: CASSPRDRGIYGYTF

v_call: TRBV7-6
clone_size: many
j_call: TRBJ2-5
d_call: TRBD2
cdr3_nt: TGTGCCAGCAGCTCCAAGCGGGGGGAGGGCCCACAAGAGACCCAGTACTTC
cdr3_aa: CASSSKRGEGPQETQYF

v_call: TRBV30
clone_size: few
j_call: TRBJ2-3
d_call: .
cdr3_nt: TGTGCCTGGAGTTCTCGACGCAAAGCCCCCACAGATACGCAGTATTTT
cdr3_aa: CAWSSRRKAPTDTQYF

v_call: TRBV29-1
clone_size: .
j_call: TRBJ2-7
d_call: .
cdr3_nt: TGCAGCGTTGAAGCACGAGGAGAGCAGTACTTC
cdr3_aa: CSVEARGEQYF

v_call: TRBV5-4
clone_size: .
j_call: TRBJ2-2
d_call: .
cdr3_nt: TGTGCCAGCAGCTTGAGGGGGGGCGGGACCAACACCGGGGAGCTGTTTTTT
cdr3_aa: CASSLRGGGTNTGELFF

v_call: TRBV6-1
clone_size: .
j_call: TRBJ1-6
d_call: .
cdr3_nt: TGTGCCGCTTCAGTCGGGACAAACAATTCACCCCTCCACTTT
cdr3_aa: CAASVGTNNSPLHF

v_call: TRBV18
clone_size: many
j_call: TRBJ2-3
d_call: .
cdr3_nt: TGTGCCAGCTCACCACGGCTAGGAAGCACAGATACGCAGTATTTT
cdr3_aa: CASSPRLGSTDTQYF

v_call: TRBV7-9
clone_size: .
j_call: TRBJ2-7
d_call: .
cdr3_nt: TGTGCCAGCAGCTTAGAGAGCGGCCTAACCTACGAGCAGTACTTC
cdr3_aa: CASSLESGLTYEQYF

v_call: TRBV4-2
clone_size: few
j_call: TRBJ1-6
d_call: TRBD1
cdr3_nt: TGTGCCAGCAGTCAAGCCGCGGGACAGGCCAGTGAATCCCTCCACTTT
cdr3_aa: CASSQAAGQASESLHF

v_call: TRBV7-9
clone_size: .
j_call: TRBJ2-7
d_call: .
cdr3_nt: TGTGCCAGCGGCGGTTACGAGCAGTACTTC
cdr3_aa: CASGGYEQYF

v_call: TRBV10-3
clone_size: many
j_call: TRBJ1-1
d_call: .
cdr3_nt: TGTGCCATCAGTCCCCAGGGGACTGAAGCTTTCTTT
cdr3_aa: CAISPQGTEAFF

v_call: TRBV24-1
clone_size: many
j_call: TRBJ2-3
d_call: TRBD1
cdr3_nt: TGTGCCACCAGTGATACCTCAGGGGGCGTTCTGGATACGCAGTATTTT
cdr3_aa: CATSDTSGGVLDTQYF

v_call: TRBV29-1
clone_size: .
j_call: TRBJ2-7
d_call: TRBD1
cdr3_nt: TGCAGCGTCCGAGGGACAGGGAACGGAAACGAGCAGTACTTC
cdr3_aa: CSVRGTGNGNEQYF

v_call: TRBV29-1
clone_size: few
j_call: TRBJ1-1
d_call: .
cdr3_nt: TGCAGCGTTGTGCCGGGGCTAAACACTGAAGCTTTCTTT
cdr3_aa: CSVVPGLNTEAFF

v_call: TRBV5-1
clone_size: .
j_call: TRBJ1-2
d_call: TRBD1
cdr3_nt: TGCGCCAGCAGCGAGAAGACAGGGCGGGAATATGGCTACACCTTC
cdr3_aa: CASSEKTGREYGYTF

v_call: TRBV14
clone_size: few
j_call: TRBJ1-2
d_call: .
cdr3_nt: TGTGCCAGCAGCCAATGGGCAGGGGTCTACTATGGCTACACCTTC
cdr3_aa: CASSQWAGVYYGYTF

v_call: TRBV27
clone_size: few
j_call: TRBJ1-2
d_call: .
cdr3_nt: TGTGCCAGCCAAAAAGGGGGGGACATAAGGAGGAGTGGCTACACCTTC
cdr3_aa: CASQKGGDIRRSGYTF

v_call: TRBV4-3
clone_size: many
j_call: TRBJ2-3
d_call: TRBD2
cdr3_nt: TGCGCCAGCAGCCAAGATGGGACTAGCGCGGCAGATACGCAGTATTTT
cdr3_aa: CASSQDGTSAADTQYF

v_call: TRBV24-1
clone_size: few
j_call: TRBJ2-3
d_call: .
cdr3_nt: TGTGCCACCAGTCGGACAGACACAGATACGCAGTATTTT
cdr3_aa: CATSRTDTDTQYF

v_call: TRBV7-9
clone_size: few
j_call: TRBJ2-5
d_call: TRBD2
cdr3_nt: TGTGCCAGCAGCGCGGGCGGGGGGGGACAGACCCAGTACTTC
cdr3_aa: CASSAGGGGQTQYF

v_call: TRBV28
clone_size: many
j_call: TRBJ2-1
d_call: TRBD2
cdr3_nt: TGTGCCAGCGGTACTAGCGGGAGTTCAGATGGGAATGAGCAGTTCTTC
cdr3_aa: CASGTSGSSDGNEQFF

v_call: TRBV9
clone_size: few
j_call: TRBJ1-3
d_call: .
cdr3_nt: TGTGCCAGCAGCGTCGGGTATACTGGAAACACCATATATTTT
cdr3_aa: CASSVGYTGNTIYF

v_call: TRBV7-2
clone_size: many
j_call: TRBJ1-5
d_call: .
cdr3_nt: TGTGCCAGCAGCTTATCGGCGGGTGGGGGGGTCGGGCAGCCCCAGCATTTT
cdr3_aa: CASSLSAGGGVGQPQHF

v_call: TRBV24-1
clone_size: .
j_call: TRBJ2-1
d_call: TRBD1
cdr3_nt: TGTGCCACCAATAAGGGGGCAGGGCCCTACAATGAGCAGTTCTTC
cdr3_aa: CATNKGAGPYNEQFF

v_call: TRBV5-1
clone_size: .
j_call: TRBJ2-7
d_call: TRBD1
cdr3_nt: TGCGCCAGCAGCTTGGAAGGGACAGCCTACGAGCAGTACTTC
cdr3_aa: CASSLEGTAYEQYF

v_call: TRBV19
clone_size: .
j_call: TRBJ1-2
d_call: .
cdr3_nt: TGTGCCAGTAGTATAGGGAGCGGTAACTATGGCTACACCTTC
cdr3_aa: CASSIGSGNYGYTF

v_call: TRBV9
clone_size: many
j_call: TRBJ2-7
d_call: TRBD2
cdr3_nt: TGTGCCAGCAGCGTAGGGTCCGGGAGGGACGGCGAGCAGTACTTC
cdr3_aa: CASSVGSGRDGEQYF

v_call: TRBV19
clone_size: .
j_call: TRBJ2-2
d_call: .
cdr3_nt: TGTGCCAGTAGTATAGTCGGCACCTTTGGAACCGGGGAGCTGTTTTTT
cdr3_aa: CASSIVGTFGTGELFF

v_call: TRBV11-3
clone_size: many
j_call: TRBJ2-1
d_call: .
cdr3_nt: TGTGCCAGCAGCCCCGGTGGTTTCTTCGATGAGCAGTTCTTC
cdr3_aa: CASSPGGFFDEQFF

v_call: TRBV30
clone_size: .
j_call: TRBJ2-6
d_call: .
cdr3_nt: TGTGCCTGGAGTCCGGGACTGTCCTCTGGGGCCAACGTCCTGACTTTC
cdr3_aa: CAWSPGLSSGANVLTF

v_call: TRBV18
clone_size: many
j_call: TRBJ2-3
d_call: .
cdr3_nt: TGTGCCAGCTCACCTCTCAGGGTTGGCACAGATACGCAGTATTTT
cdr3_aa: CASSPLRVGTDTQYF

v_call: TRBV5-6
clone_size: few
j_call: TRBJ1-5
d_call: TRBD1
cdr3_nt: TGTGCCAGCAGTCGACAGGGGTGGTGGAATCAGCCCCAGCATTTT
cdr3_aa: CASSRQGWWNQPQHF

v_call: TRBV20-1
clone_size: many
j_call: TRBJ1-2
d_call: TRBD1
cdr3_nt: TGCAGTGCTAAGAGGTCCCAGGGGGCTAGGAATGGCTACACCTTC
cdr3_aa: CSAKRSQGARNGYTF

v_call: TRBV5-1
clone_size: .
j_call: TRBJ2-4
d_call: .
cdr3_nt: TGCGCCAGCAGCTTGGTTGGGATAGCCAAAAACATTCAGTACTTC
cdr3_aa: CASSLVGIAKNIQYF

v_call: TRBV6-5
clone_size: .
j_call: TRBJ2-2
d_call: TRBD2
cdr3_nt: TGTGCCAGCAGTTACTATGTAGCGGGCGCGAACACCGGGGAGCTGTTTTTT
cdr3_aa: CASSYYVAGANTGELFF

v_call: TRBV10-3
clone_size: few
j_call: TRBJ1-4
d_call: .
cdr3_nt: TGTGCCATCAGTGAAGTTAGAGTGAATGAAAAACTGTTTTTT
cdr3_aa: CAISEVRVNEKLFF

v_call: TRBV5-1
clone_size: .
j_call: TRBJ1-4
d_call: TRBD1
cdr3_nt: TGCGCCAGCAGCTTGGGACAGGGGACGGAAAAACTGTTTTTT
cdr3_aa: CASSLGQGTEKLFF

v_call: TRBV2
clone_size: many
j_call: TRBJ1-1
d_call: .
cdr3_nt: TGTGCCAGCAGTGAGAGACCGCTGAACACTGAAGCTTTCTTT
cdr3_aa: CASSERPLNTEAFF

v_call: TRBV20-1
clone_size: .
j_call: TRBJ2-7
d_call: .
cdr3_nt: TGCAGTGCTCAACGGAGGGTCTCCTACGAGCAGTACTTC
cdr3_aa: CSAQRRVSYEQYF

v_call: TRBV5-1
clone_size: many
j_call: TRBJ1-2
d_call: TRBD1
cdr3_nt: TGCGCCAGCAGCTTCTGGACAGGGGGCGAGGATGGCTACACCTTC
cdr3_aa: CASSFWTGGEDGYTF

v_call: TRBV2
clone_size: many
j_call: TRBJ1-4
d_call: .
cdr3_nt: TGTGCCACCGGTTTGCTTCAGGGTACGGAACTGTTTTTT
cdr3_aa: CATGLLQGTELFF

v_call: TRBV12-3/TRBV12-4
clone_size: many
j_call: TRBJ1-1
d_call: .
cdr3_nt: TGTGCCAGCAGGTTGGGGCATCCGGGGAACACTGAAGCTTTCTTT
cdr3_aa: CASRLGHPGNTEAFF

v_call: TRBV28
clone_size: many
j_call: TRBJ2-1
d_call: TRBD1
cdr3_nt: TGTGCCAGCAATTTACAGGGGTCTGAGCAGTTCTTC
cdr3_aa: CASNLQGSEQFF

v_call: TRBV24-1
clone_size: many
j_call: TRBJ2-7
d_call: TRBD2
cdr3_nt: TGTGCCGCAACGACTAGCGGTCCCTACGAGCAGTACTTC
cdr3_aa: CAATTSGPYEQYF